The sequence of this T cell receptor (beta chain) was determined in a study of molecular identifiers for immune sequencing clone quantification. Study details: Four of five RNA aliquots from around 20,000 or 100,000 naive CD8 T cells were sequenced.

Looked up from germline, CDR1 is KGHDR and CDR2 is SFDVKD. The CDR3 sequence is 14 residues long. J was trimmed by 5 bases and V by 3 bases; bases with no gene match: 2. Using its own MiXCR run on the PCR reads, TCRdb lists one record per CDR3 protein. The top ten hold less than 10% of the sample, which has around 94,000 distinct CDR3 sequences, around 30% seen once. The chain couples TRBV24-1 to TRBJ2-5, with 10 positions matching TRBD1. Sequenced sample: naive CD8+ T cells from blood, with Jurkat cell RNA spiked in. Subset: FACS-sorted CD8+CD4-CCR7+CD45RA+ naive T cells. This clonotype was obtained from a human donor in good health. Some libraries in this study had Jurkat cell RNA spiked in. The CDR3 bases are TGTGCCACCAGTGATCTGACAGGGGGCGAGACCCAGTACTTC. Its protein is CATSDLTGGETQYF.